This T cell receptor (beta chain) was captured by sequencing in a study of shared clonotypes between healthy human individuals. Study-wide results and caveats: Rarefaction demonstrated incomplete sorted-subset sequencing despite large depth. The study found lower generation probabilities in non-shared clonotypes than in those shared by all four donors. In a few donors, around 5.5% of naive CD4 clonotypes appeared in common.

The CDR3 contains 16 residues. V shed 5 bases, J shed 6 bases, and the junction held 13 bases outside the gene matches. The germline V gene encodes CDR1 MNHEY and CDR2 SMNVEV (reference sequence). Details on this clone: Its antigen is still unknown.

Several immunoSEQ 96-well plates shared each subset's DNA, each plate a replicate. Generated by immunoSEQ multiplex PCR, the TCRdb table keeps only in-frame clones and is missing some. The table has some 1.1 million clones, approximately 80% seen once. The sequencing sample was made of memory CD4+ T cells from PBMCs. This sample's subset: CD45RA-negative fraction. The TCR was taken from a man younger than 35 in good health. Some clones in this sample may be carry-over from other donors' samples. The chain couples TRBV27 to TRBJ1-5; 7 bases align to TRBD1. This CDR3 reads CASSEITQGMRQPQHF. For the CDR3, the DNA is TGTGCCAGCAGTGAGATTACACAGGGGATGCGTCAGCCCCAGCATTTT.